These 20 T cell receptor beta chains share one sample of origin, sequenced in a study of cytomegalovirus exposure and HLA in healthy donors. The method was immunoSEQ multiplex PCR; TCRdb's version includes in-frame clones alone and lacks a portion of them. The sample has about 49,000 clones, about 90% seen once. Material for sequencing was PBMCs. All receptors derive from a man between 18 and 35 years old in good health and CMV-seronegative.

This clone showed up just once. This chain links TRBV5-1 with TRBJ2-1; 11 bases align to TRBD1. CDR1 is SGHRS and CDR2 is YFSETQ in the germline V gene. This CDR3 has 15 residues. V was pared by 3 bases and J by 6 bases, with 5 bases of the junction left unmatched. In DNA, the CDR3 is TGCGCCAGCAGCTCCGCAGGGACAGGGGGCAATGAGCAGTTCTTC. As protein: CASSSAGTGGNEQFF.

V and J are TRBV4-3 and TRBJ2-7, with 9 positions matching TRBD1. J was trimmed by 3 bases and V by 1 base; bases with no gene match: 7. The germline V gene has CDR1 LGHNA and CDR2 YSLEER. There are 16 residues in the CDR3. The CDR3, as DNA: TGCGCCAGCAGCCAAGGAACAGGGGGCGCAGACTACGAGCAGTACTTC. Translated, it gives CASSQGTGGADYEQYF.

This chain connects TRBV6-1 to TRBJ2-3, with D possibly TRBD1 on 6 matching bases. Per germline, CDR1 MNHNS and CDR2 SASEGT. The germline V and J ends were trimmed by 6 bases and 2 bases, with 15 bases remaining between them. This CDR3 has 15 residues. CDR3 coding DNA: TGTGCCAGCAGCGGTGCAGGGGCCACCACAGATACGCAGTATTTT. Its translation: CASSGAGATTDTQYF.

The chain recombines TRBV27 with TRBJ2-1; 11 bases align to TRBD2. Unmatched junction bases numbered 11, after V lost 4 bases and J lost 6 bases. Germline V gene data show CDR1 as MNHEY and CDR2 as SMNVEV (reference sequence). The CDR3 covers 17 residues. CDR3 sequence (DNA): TGTGCCAGCAGTTCCCTACGTAGCGGGAGGGCCTTCAATGAGCAGTTCTTC. Translating it yields CASSSLRSGRAFNEQFF.

Regarding this clone: A read error may account for a junction end that differs from germline. V and J are TRBV6-1 and TRBJ2-3; either TRBD1 or TRBD2 may fit D (6 bases each). This CDR3 is built from 15 residues. Germline V gene lookup returns CDR1 MNHNS and CDR2 SASEGT. CDR3 in DNA: TGTGCCAGCACTGAAGGGGGACTGTTCACAGATACGCAGTATTTT. Translation: CASTEGGLFTDTQYF.

The chain links TRBV4-1 to TRBJ2-7; D possibly corresponds to TRBD1 (6 bases). Per germline, CDR1 MGHRA and CDR2 YSYEKL. The CDR3 contains 15 residues. Between the trimmed V and J ends, which lost 4 bases and 2 bases, there was a span of 15 bases. The CDR3 DNA follows: TGCGCCAGCAGCCCCCAGGGGTCTATCACCTACGAGCAGTACTTC. Its protein product is CASSPQGSITYEQYF.

This clone showed up just once. The chain couples TRBV7-8 to TRBJ2-7, with D maybe TRBD1 (6 bases). This CDR3 spans 14 amino acids. Trimming left V 3 bases short and J 6 bases short, with 15 bases between. Germline V CDR1 and CDR2: SGHVS, FQNEAQ. CDR3: CASSFRGNEGEQYF. The DNA of the CDR3 is TGTGCCAGCAGCTTTAGGGGGAATGAAGGCGAGCAGTACTTC.

This chain uses TRBV7-8 with TRBJ2-7; 7 positions agree with TRBD2. The trim removed 5 bases at V and 6 bases at J, leaving 19 bases unmatched. There are 17 residues in the CDR3. Germline V gives CDR1 SGHVS, CDR2 FQNEAQ. CDR3 protein: CASSVHQPGLLEGEQYF. CDR3 DNA sequence: TGTGCCAGCAGCGTTCATCAACCGGGACTATTAGAGGGCGAGCAGTACTTC.

Concerning this clone: This CDR3 is also generated by other DNA sequences in the sample. The rearrangement joins TRBV20-1 to TRBJ2-7; D not certain. Trimming left V 2 bases short and J 3 bases short, with 5 bases between. The CDR3 length is 11 residues. Germline V gene lookup returns CDR1 DFQATT and CDR2 SNEGSKA (reference sequence). Written as DNA, the CDR3 is TGCAGTGCTAGAATCATCTACGAGCAGTACTTC. It specifies CSARIIYEQYF.

The chain combines TRBV9 with TRBJ2-2; unclear D gene. The V and J ends lost 0 bases and 8 bases respectively, with 11 bases between them. Germline CDR1 reads SGDLS; CDR2 reads YYNGEE. The CDR3 totals 14 residues. The CDR3 loop reads CASSVATIAGELFF. CDR3 coding DNA: TGTGCCAGCAGCGTAGCTACTATAGCTGGGGAGCTGTTTTTT.

The chain employs TRBV7-3 and TRBJ2-1, with 9 nucleotides matching TRBD2. Trimming took 5 bases from V and 9 from J; bases not matched to a gene: 17. Per germline, CDR1 SGHTA and CDR2 FQGTGA. The CDR3 covers 17 residues. The CDR3 is CASSPGTSISPILEQFF. CDR3 nucleotide sequence: TGTGCCAGCAGCCCAGGGACTAGCATCTCCCCTATCCTTGAGCAGTTCTTC.

A word on this clone: Additional DNA sequences in this sample encode the identical CDR3. The rearrangement links TRBV6-5 to TRBJ2-7; D is possibly TRBD1 (5 bases). CDR1 MNHEY and CDR2 SVGAGI come from the germline V gene. V was trimmed by 6 bases and J by 1 base, leaving 7 bases between them. The CDR3 extends over 12 amino acids. This CDR3 is CASSTGSYEQYF. CDR3 DNA sequence: TGTGCCAGCAGCACAGGATCCTACGAGCAGTACTTC.

The J gene is TRBJ2-5, the V gene TRBV5-1; TRBD1 agrees at 12 bases. Germline V gene sequence: CDR1 SGHRS, CDR2 YFSETQ. V lost 7 bases to trimming and J lost 2 bases; unmatched junction nucleotides: 9. The CDR3 consists of 16 residues. The CDR3, as DNA: TGCGCCAGCTCGACCTGGGGACAGGGGGCACAAGAGACCCAGTACTTC. Its translation is CASSTWGQGAQETQYF.

The gene calls are TRBV11-2 and TRBJ2-7; 7 bases align to TRBD2. After removal of 5 bases from V and 3 bases from J, the junction contained 7 bases not matched to a gene. The CDR3 covers 14 residues. Germline assignment: CDR1 SGHAT and CDR2 FQNNGV. CDR3 in amino acids: CASSRVASGYEQYF. In DNA, the CDR3 is TGTGCCAGCAGCCGGGTGGCTAGCGGCTACGAGCAGTACTTC.

The chain carries TRBV4-1 and TRBJ1-5; 10 nucleotides agree with TRBD1. Unmatched junction bases numbered 10, after V lost 3 bases and J lost 2 bases. CDR1 is MGHRA, CDR2 YSYEKL, per germline. The CDR3 runs to 18 residues. In DNA, the CDR3 is TGCGCCAGCAGCCAGATACCGGGACAGGGGTTTGGCAATCAGCCCCAGCATTTT. Protein sequence: CASSQIPGQGFGNQPQHF.

This chain uses TRBV4-2 with TRBJ1-2; D ambiguous. V was trimmed by 3 bases and J by 0 bases, leaving 17 bases between them. The length of the CDR3 is 17 residues. Germline V lookup: CDR1 LGHNA, CDR2 YNFKEQ. CDR3 in DNA: TGTGCCAGCAGCCACCCCAATGAAGCCAAGTCTAACTATGGCTACACCTTC. Encoded protein: CASSHPNEAKSNYGYTF.

J is TRBJ2-1 and V is TRBV5-6; 7 nucleotides match TRBD1. Looked up from germline, CDR1 is SGHDT and CDR2 is YYEEEE. V shed 4 bases, J shed 0 bases, and the junction held 4 bases outside the gene matches. This CDR3 is 15 amino acids long. The CDR3 DNA reads as TGTGCCAGCAGCCGGGACAGAACCTCCTACAATGAGCAGTTCTTC. Translating gives CASSRDRTSYNEQFF.

The gene calls are TRBV2 and TRBJ2-7, with 9 bases identical to TRBD2. Per germline, CDR1 SNHLY and CDR2 FYNNEI. The J segment lost 5 bases and the V segment lost 7 bases, leaving 9 bases of the junction unmatched. CDR3 size: 14 residues. CDR3 DNA: TGTGCCAGCAAGATGATAGCGGGAGAGGACGAGCAGTACTTC. It encodes CASKMIAGEDEQYF.

This clone was found a few times. The chain is built from TRBV18 and TRBJ2-7; 9 nucleotides align to TRBD2. The CDR3 totals 14 residues. Trimming cost V 5 bases and J 4 bases; bases outside gene matches: 6. The V gene's germline CDR1 is KGHSH and CDR2 LQKENI. CDR3 protein: CASSLAGVLYEQYF. The CDR3 DNA is TGTGCCAGCTCATTAGCGGGAGTCTTGTACGAGCAGTACTTC.

This chain links TRBV7-2 with TRBJ2-1; 8 positions match TRBD1. V shed 6 bases, J shed 3 bases, and the junction held 7 bases outside the gene matches. Per the germline V gene, CDR1 is SGHTA and CDR2 is FQGNSA. This CDR3 has 15 residues. CDR3 sequence reads: CASSRTGGIYNEQFF. As DNA, the CDR3 is TGTGCCAGCAGTCGAACAGGGGGGATCTACAATGAGCAGTTCTTC.